A selection of T cell receptor beta chains follows, all from one sample in a study of blood T cell repertoires in COVID-19. Some clones are missing from TCRdb's copy, which holds only in-frame ones; the method was immunoSEQ multiplex PCR. The data contain about 270,000 clones, 90% of them singletons. Sample: PBMCs or T cells enriched from blood (not recorded which). These TCRs come from a woman younger than 45 with acute COVID-19. Each CDR3 is given with its conserved first and last residue. D genes are given only for firm matches. Clone size is given for some rows only: seen once, a few or many times, or a class if the clone is expanded.

NA	TRBJ2-5	TRBV29-1	TRBD2	CSVVGGRQETQYF	TGCAGCGTTGTCGGCGGGAGGCAAGAGACCCAGTACTTC
NA	TRBJ2-7	TRBV7-3	NA	CASSHNGVNTGEQYF	TGTGCCAGCAGCCATAATGGGGTAAACACAGGCGAGCAGTACTTC
NA	TRBJ1-2	TRBV12-3/TRBV12-4	NA	CASSLRGGYTF	TGTGCCAGCAGTTTAAGGGGTGGCTACACCTTC
few	TRBJ2-3	TRBV5-4	NA	CASSPGGARMDTQYF	TGTGCCAGCAGCCCGGGTGGAGCCCGTATGGATACGCAGTATTTT
NA	TRBJ2-7	TRBV11-2	TRBD2	CASSLASSGSYEQYF	TGTGCCAGCAGCTTAGCGTCTAGCGGGTCCTACGAGCAGTACTTC
many	TRBJ2-7	TRBV29-1	TRBD1	CSVEEGTGLSYEQYF	TGCAGCGTTGAAGAGGGGACAGGGTTGTCCTACGAGCAGTACTTC
NA	TRBJ1-3	TRBV27	NA	CASSSRGSGNTIYF	TGTGCCAGCAGCAGCCGAGGCTCTGGAAACACCATATATTTT
NA	TRBJ1-2	TRBV2	TRBD1	CASWDSLGYTF	TGTGCCAGCTGGGACAGCCTTGGCTACACCTTC
NA	TRBJ2-1	TRBV4-3	NA	CASSQVRNEQFF	TGCGCCAGCAGCCAAGTCAGAAATGAGCAGTTCTTC
once	TRBJ2-7	TRBV5-8	TRBD2	CASSLLRTSGSKAYEQYF	TGTGCCAGCAGCCTCCTCCGGACTAGCGGGAGTAAGGCCTACGAGCAGTACTTC
few	TRBJ2-5	TRBV4-1	NA	CASSQDLTQETQYF	TGCGCCAGCAGCCAAGATTTGACTCAAGAGACCCAGTACTTC
once	TRBJ1-4	TRBV5-1	TRBD1	CASSLNPGTGGFSSTNEKLFF	TGCGCCAGCAGCTTGAACCCCGGGACAGGGGGCTTCTCTTCAACTAATGAAAAACTGTTTTTT
NA	TRBJ1-6	TRBV7-6	NA	CASSSAAGGSPLHF	TGTGCCAGCAGCTCCGCGGCTGGCGGTTCACCCCTCCACTTT
few	TRBJ2-1	TRBV4-2	NA	CASSQGPGNEQFF	TGTGCCAGCAGCCAAGGGCCGGGGAATGAGCAGTTCTTC
NA	TRBJ2-5	TRBV11-2	TRBD1	CASSTRTGGVVETQYF	TGTGCCAGCAGCACGCGGACAGGGGGAGTTGTTGAGACCCAGTACTTC
NA	TRBJ1-5	TRBV5-1	NA	CASPLYAQGLKDNQPQHF	TGCGCCAGCCCCTTATACGCGCAGGGGTTAAAGGACAATCAGCCCCAGCATTTT
few	TRBJ1-2	TRBV28	TRBD1	CASSPGQVSYGYTF	TGTGCCAGCAGTCCGGGACAGGTTTCCTATGGCTACACCTTC
NA	TRBJ2-1	TRBV6-4	TRBD1	CAGDRDPSNEQFF	TGTGCCGGCGACAGGGACCCGAGCAATGAGCAGTTCTTC
NA	TRBJ2-7	TRBV6-5	NA	CASRARAPYEQYF	TGTGCCAGCAGGGCGCGGGCGCCCTACGAGCAGTACTTC
NA	TRBJ2-3	TRBV3-1/TRBV3-2	TRBD2	CASSQEFLAGGENTQYF	TGTGCCAGCAGCCAAGAATTTCTAGCGGGAGGTGAAAATACGCAGTATTTT
NA	TRBJ1-1	TRBV27	NA	CASRRGRTEAFF	TGTGCCAGCAGACGAGGGCGCACTGAAGCTTTCTTT
NA	TRBJ1-1	TRBV19	NA	CASSIEPPGVSGTEAFF	TGTGCCAGTAGTATAGAACCCCCAGGGGTCAGTGGAACTGAAGCTTTCTTT
NA	TRBJ2-3	TRBV6-5	NA	CASSRGEVTDTQYF	TGTGCCAGCAGTCGTGGGGAGGTCACAGATACGCAGTATTTT
NA	TRBJ2-3	TRBV27	NA	CASRYGSATDTQYF	TGTGCCAGCAGGTACGGGAGTGCGACAGATACGCAGTATTTT
NA	TRBJ2-1	TRBV27	TRBD2	CASKGLAGYNEQFF	TGTGCCAGCAAGGGGCTAGCGGGATACAATGAGCAGTTCTTC
NA	TRBJ1-2	TRBV30	TRBD1	CAWSVLWGQGGNYGYTF	TGTGCCTGGAGTGTACTTTGGGGACAGGGAGGGAACTATGGCTACACCTTC